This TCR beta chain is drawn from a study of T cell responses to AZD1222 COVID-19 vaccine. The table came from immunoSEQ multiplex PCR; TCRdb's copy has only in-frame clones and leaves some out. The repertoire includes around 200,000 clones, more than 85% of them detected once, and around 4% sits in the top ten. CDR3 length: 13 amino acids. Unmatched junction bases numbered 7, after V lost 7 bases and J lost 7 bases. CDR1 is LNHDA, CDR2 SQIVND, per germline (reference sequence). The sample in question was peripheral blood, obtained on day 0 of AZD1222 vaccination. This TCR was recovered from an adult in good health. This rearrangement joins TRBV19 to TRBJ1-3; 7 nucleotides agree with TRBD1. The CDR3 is CASKMGQINTIYF. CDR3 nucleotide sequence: TGTGCCAGTAAGATGGGACAGATCAACACCATATATTTT.